The entry below gives a single T cell receptor beta chain sequence along with its context. This sample stems from a study of blood T cells in healthy people across ages. A second PCR, run for about 7 to 11 cycles, used a sample-barcoded 5' primer plus a J-beta primer mix. TCRdb re-called the 5' RACE reads with MiXCR, one entry per CDR3 protein. The table lists about 1 million distinct CDR3 sequences, 35% to 50% of them singletons. Sample: blood. This receptor was obtained from a woman aged 55-69 years in good health.

Here the CDR3 reads CASSFLSGTYEQYF. CDR3 DNA sequence: TGTGCCAGCAGTTTTCTCTCCGGGACCTACGAGCAGTACTTC. The chain carries TRBV12-3 or TRBV12-4 and TRBJ2-7, with D possibly matching TRBD2 (5 bases). The CDR3 totals 14 residues. V lost 3 bases and J lost 2, with 11 bases in between.